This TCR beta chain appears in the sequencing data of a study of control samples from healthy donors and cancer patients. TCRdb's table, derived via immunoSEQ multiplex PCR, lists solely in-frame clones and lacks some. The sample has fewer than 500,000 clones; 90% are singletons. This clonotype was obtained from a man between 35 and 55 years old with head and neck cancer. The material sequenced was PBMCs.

CDR3 protein: CATSSSPTNEKLFF. DNA of the CDR3: TGTGCCACCAGCAGCAGCCCAACTAATGAAAAACTGTTTTTT. The rearrangement uses TRBV15 and TRBJ1-4; D remains unclear. Germline V lookup: CDR1 LNHNV, CDR2 YYDKDF (reference sequence). Trimming removed 3 bases from V and 0 bases from J, with 5 bases in between. This CDR3 contains 14 residues. Full variable domain (remainder filled in from reference TRBV15 and TRBJ1-4): DAMVIQNPRYQVTQFGKPVTLSCSQTLNHNVMYWYQQKSSQAPKLLFHYYDKDFNNEADTPDNFQSRRPNTSFCFLDIRSPGLGDTAMYLCATSSSPTNEKLFFGSGTQLSVL.